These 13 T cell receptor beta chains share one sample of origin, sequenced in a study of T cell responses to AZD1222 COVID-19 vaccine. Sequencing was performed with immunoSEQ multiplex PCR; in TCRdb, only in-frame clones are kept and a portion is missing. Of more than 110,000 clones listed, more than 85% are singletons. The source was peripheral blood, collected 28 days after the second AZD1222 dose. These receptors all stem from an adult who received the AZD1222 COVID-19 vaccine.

The CDR3 reads CASSEGTDTQYF. The DNA of the CDR3 is TGTGCCAGCAGTGAGGGAACAGATACGCAGTATTTT. This chain links TRBV11-3 with TRBJ2-3, with a tentative D call TRBD2 (5 bases). Germline V gene lookup returns CDR1 SGHNT and CDR2 YENEEA. The CDR3 spans 12 residues. V lost 6 bases and J 3 bases, leaving 7 bases between the germline ends.

CDR3 loop: CASSQEPGPRYGYTF. CDR3 bases: TGCGCCAGCAGCCAGGAGCCGGGCCCGAGGTATGGCTACACCTTC. This sequence joins TRBV4-1 and TRBJ1-2; unclear D gene. Trimming shortened V by 3 bases and J by 5 bases, and 16 bases separated the two germline ends. This CDR3 is 15 amino acids long. Per the germline V gene, CDR1 is MGHRA and CDR2 is YSYEKL.

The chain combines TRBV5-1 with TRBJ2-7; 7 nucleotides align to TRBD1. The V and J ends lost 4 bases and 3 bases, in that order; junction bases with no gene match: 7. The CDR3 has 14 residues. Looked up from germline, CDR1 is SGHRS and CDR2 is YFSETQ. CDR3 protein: CASSPGQIFYEQYF. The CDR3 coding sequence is TGCGCCAGCAGCCCGGGACAGATCTTCTACGAGCAGTACTTC.

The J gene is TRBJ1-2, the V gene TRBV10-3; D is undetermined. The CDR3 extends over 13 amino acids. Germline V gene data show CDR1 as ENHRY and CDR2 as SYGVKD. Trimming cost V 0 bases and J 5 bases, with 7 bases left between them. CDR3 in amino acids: CAISESERYGYTF. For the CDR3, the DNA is TGTGCCATCAGTGAGTCGGAGCGATATGGCTACACCTTC.

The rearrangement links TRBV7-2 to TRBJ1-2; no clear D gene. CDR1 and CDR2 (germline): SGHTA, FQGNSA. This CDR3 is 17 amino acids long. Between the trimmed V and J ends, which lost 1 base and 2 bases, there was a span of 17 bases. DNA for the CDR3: TGTGCCAGCAGCTTAGTGGTTGAGGGCAGCTTAAACTATGGCTACACCTTC. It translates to CASSLVVEGSLNYGYTF.

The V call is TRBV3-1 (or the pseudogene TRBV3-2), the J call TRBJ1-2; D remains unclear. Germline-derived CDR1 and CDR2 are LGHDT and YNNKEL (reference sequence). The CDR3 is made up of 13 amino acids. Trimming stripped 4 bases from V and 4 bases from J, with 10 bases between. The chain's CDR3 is CASSRRLIYGYTF. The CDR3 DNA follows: TGTGCCAGCAGCCGACGACTGATCTATGGCTACACCTTC.

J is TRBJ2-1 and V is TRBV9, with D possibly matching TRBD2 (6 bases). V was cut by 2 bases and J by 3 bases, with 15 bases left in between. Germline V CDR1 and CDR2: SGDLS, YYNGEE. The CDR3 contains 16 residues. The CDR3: CASSVGGAGFYNEQFF. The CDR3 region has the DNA TGTGCCAGCAGCGTTGGGGGAGCGGGCTTCTACAATGAGCAGTTCTTC.

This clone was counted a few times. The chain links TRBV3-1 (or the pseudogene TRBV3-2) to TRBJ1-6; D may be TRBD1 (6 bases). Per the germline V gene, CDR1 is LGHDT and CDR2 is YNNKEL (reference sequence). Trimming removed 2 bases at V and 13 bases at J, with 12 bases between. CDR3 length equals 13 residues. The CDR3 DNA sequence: TGTGCCAGCAGCCAATTCGAGGGGGAGCCCCTCCACTTT. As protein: CASSQFEGEPLHF.

The CDR3 DNA follows: TGTGCCAGCAGTTCCACCCGACAGGGAGCTACCTATGGCTACACCTTC. It yields the protein CASSSTRQGATYGYTF. V and J are TRBV6-5 and TRBJ1-2; 7 bases match TRBD1. CDR1 MNHEY and CDR2 SVGAGI come from the germline V gene. V shed 4 bases and J 4 bases; nucleotides not matched to a gene: 12. The CDR3 spans 16 residues.

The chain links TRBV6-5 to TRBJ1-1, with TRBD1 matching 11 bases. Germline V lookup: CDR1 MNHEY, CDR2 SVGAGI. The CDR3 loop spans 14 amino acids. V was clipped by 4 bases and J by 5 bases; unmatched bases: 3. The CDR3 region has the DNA TGTGCCAGCAGTTTGGGACAGGGGGGAACTGAAGCTTTCTTT. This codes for CASSLGQGGTEAFF.

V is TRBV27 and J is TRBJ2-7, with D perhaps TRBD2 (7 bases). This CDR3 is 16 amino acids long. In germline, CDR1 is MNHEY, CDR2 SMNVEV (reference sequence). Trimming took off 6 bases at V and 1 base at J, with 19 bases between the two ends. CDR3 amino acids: CASRAPGGDLSYEQYF. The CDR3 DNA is TGTGCCAGCAGAGCTCCGGGGGGCGATTTGTCCTACGAGCAGTACTTC.

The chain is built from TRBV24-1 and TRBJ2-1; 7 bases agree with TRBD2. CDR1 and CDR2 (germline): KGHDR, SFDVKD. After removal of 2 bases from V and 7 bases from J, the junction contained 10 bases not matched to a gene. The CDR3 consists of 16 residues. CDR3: CATSDSASGKGNEQFF. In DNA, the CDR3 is TGTGCCACCAGTGATTCGGCTAGCGGAAAGGGAAATGAGCAGTTCTTC.

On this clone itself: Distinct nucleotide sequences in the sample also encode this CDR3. Written as DNA, the CDR3 is TGTGCCAGCAGCTTACAGTATAGCAATCAGCCCCAGCATTTT. Residues: CASSLQYSNQPQHF. The rearrangement joins TRBV28 to TRBJ1-5; no clear D gene. This CDR3 comprises 14 residues. Germline-derived CDR1 and CDR2 are MDHEN and SYDVKM. Trimming pared 6 bases from V and 0 bases from J, leaving 9 bases between.